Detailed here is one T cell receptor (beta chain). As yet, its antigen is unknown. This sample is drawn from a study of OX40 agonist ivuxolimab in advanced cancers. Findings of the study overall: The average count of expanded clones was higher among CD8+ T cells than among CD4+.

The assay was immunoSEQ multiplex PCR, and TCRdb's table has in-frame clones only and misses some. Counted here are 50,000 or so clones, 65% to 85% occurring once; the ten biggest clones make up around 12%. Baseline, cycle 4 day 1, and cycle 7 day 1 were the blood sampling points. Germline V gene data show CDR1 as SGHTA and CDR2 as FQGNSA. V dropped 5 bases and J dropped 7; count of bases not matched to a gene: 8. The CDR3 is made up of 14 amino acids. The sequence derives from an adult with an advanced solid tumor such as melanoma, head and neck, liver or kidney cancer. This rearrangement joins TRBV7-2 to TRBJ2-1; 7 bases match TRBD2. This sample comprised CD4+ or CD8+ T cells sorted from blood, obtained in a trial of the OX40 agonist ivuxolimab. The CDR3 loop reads CASSQTSVSNEQFF. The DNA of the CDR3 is TGTGCCAGCAGCCAAACTAGCGTCTCAAATGAGCAGTTCTTC.